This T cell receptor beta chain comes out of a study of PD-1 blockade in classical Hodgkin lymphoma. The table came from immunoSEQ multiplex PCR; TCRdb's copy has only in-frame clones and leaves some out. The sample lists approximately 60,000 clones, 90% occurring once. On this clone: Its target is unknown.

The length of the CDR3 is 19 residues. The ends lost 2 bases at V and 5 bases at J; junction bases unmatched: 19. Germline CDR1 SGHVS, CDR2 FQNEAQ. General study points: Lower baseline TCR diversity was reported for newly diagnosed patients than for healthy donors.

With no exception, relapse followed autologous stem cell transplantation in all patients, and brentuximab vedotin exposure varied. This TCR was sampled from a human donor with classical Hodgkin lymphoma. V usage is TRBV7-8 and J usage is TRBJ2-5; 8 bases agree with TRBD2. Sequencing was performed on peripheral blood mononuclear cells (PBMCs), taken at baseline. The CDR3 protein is CASSLMADSSGYLGETQYF. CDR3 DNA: TGTGCCAGCAGCTTAATGGCGGACTCTAGCGGGTATTTGGGGGAGACCCAGTACTTC. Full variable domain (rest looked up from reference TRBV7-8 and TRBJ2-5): GAGVSQSPRYKVAKRGQDVALRCDPISGHVSLFWYQQALGQGPEFLTYFQNEAQLDKSGLPSDRFFAERPEGSVSTLKIQRTQQEDSAVYLCASSLMADSSGYLGETQYFGPGTRLLVL.